The 8 T cell receptor beta chains in this list originate from one sample, sequenced in a study of cytomegalovirus exposure and HLA in healthy donors. With 60 Vbeta and 13 Jbeta primers, the PCR was carried out. Only in-frame clones appear in the TCRdb table, and some are missing; sequencing was by immunoSEQ multiplex PCR. This sample yields 150,000 to 200,000 clones, of which over 70% are seen a single time; approximately 15% belongs to the top ten. Sequenced input: PBMCs. The source of these receptors is a middle-aged woman in good health and CMV-seronegative.

The genes are TRBV5-5 and TRBJ2-7; 9 bases fit TRBD2. Germline CDR1 reads SGHKS; CDR2 reads YYEKEE (reference sequence). This CDR3 is built from 15 residues. Trimming at V came to 2 bases and at J to 6 bases, leaving 9 bases not matched to a gene. This CDR3 reads CASSFLAGESAEQYF. CDR3 DNA: TGTGCCAGCAGCTTCTTAGCGGGGGAATCCGCCGAGCAGTACTTC.

On this clone: One end of the junction fails to match germline, which may point to a read error. The chain is built from TRBV4-3 and TRBJ1-1; D gene uncertain. Germline CDR1 reads LGHNA; CDR2 reads YSLEER. The CDR3 consists of 15 residues. The CDR3 DNA sequence: TGCGCCAGCAGCCAAGTGGGAGGCCTGAACGCTGAAGCTTTCTTT. Its translation is CASSQVGGLNAEAFF.

This clone was seen a few times. The chain recombines TRBV11-3 with TRBJ2-7; TRBD2 is a possible D gene (6 bases). The CDR3 sequence is 15 residues long. CDR1 and CDR2 from the germline V gene are SGHNT and YENEEA. Between the trimmed V and J ends, which lost 5 bases and 3 bases, there was a span of 17 bases. The chain's CDR3 is CASSPSGTSVYEQYF. The CDR3 bases are TGTGCCAGCAGCCCTTCCGGGACTTCGGTCTACGAGCAGTACTTC.

This clone was counted once. The J gene is TRBJ2-7, the V gene TRBV15; 8 bases align to TRBD2. Trimming at V came to 9 bases and at J to 3 bases, leaving 7 bases not matched to a gene. Germline CDR1 LNHNV, CDR2 YYDKDF (reference sequence). The CDR3 spans 13 residues. The chain's CDR3 is CATNRGGSYEQYF. The DNA of the CDR3 is TGTGCCACGAACCGCGGGGGGAGCTACGAGCAGTACTTC.

The chain is built from TRBV28 and TRBJ1-3; unclear D gene. The CDR3 runs to 14 residues. Germline values: CDR1 MDHEN, CDR2 SYDVKM. Trimming removed 5 bases from V and 0 bases from J, with 8 bases in between. In nucleotides, the CDR3 is TGTGCCAGCAGTCCCCCGGTCTCTGGAAACACCATATATTTT. It specifies CASSPPVSGNTIYF.

V and J are TRBV5-1 and TRBJ2-7; 12 bases align to TRBD2. This CDR3 contains 15 residues. Trimming took 4 bases from V and 0 from J; bases not matched to a gene: 2. Germline CDR1 SGHRS, CDR2 YFSETQ. The CDR3 nucleotides read TGCGCCAGCAGCGGACTAGCGGGGAGCTCCTACGAGCAGTACTTC. This translates into CASSGLAGSSYEQYF.

This clone has only a few counts. The chain joins TRBV5-8 to TRBJ1-2; 8 bases agree with TRBD1. Germline V lookup: CDR1 SGHTS, CDR2 YDEGEE. The CDR3 sequence is 13 residues long. V gave up 5 bases and J gave up 4 bases; unmatched junction bases: 4. The CDR3 DNA reads TGTGCCAGCAGTAGGGACAGGATCTATGGCTACACCTTC. Protein product: CASSRDRIYGYTF.

This clone came up a few times. One junction end does not reproduce the germline sequence, and a read error may be involved. This chain uses TRBV7-9 with TRBJ2-6; a possible D gene is TRBD2 (6 bases). The CDR3 runs 16 residues. Looked up from germline, CDR1 is SEHNR and CDR2 is FQNEAQ (reference sequence). CDR3 DNA: TGTTCCAGCAGCCTCCATGGGGGGACCGGGGCCAACGTCCTGACTTTC. Amino acids: CSSSLHGGTGANVLTF.